These 22 T cell receptor beta chains were all obtained from the same sample, sequenced in a study of post-analysis software for immune sequencing data. Findings and caveats of the study: Compared with controls, patients had more of five TRBV segments, including TRBV5-6, TRBV5-1 and TRBV20-1.

The TCR beta cDNA libraries contained unique molecular identifiers. From the PCR reads, TCRdb called clonotypes with MiXCR, one entry per CDR3 protein. The repertoire has approximately 770,000 distinct CDR3 sequences, 40% to 55% of them found once; the top ten carry roughly 5%. These receptors have no known antigen. Source material: blood. The receptors originated from a girl between 10 and 17 years old with multiple sclerosis.

The chain couples TRBV5-1 to TRBJ2-5, with 9 bases matching TRBD2. Germline V gene data show CDR1 as SGHRS and CDR2 as YFSETQ. Trimming removed 0 bases from V and 0 bases from J; junction bases left unmatched: 3. The CDR3 loop spans 16 amino acids. CDR3 region: CASSLGRTSDQETQYF. The CDR3 DNA sequence: TGCGCCAGCAGCTTGGGGCGGACTAGCGACCAAGAGACCCAGTACTTC.

The chain employs TRBV20-1 and TRBJ2-1; 7 bases fit TRBD2. The CDR3 contains 16 residues. The V and J ends lost 0 bases and 6 bases, in that order; junction bases with no gene match: 11. Germline CDR1 reads DFQATT; CDR2 reads SNEGSKA (reference sequence). For the CDR3, the DNA is TGCAGTGCTAGAGATCGGCGGCGGGAGTGGGGCAATGAGCAGTTCTTC. Protein sequence: CSARDRRREWGNEQFF.

Here the CDR3 reads CASSYGTGNWVETQYF. CDR3 coding DNA: TGTGCCAGCAGTTACGGGACAGGGAACTGGGTGGAGACCCAGTACTTC. The chain joins TRBV6-6 to TRBJ2-5; 9 bases match TRBD1. Germline V CDR1 and CDR2: MNHNY, SVGAGI (reference sequence). The CDR3 has 16 amino acids. The V and J ends lost 2 bases and 5 bases, in that order; junction bases with no gene match: 9.

The chain joins TRBV11-1 to TRBJ2-7; the D gene is possibly TRBD1 (5 bases). This CDR3 contains 16 residues. Germline V gene lookup returns CDR1 SGHAT and CDR2 FQDESV (reference sequence). With 4 bases removed from V and 0 bases from J, the gap between germline ends came to 16 bases. Here the CDR3 reads CASSSGNVFYSYEQYF. CDR3 bases: TGTGCCAGCAGCTCAGGGAACGTCTTCTACTCCTACGAGCAGTACTTC.

Only a few counts were recorded for this clonotype. The chain combines TRBV7-2 with TRBJ2-1; TRBD2 matches at 10 bases. CDR3 length: 13 residues. Germline values: CDR1 SGHTA, CDR2 FQGNSA. V shed 3 bases, J shed 9 bases, and the junction held 2 bases outside the gene matches. The CDR3 DNA sequence: TGTGCCAGCAGCTTGAGCGGGAGGGCTGAGCAGTTCTTC. Protein: CASSLSGRAEQFF.

This clonotype was detected a few times. The J gene is TRBJ2-4, the V gene TRBV4-2, with 14 bases identical to TRBD2. Germline CDR1 is LGHNA and CDR2 is YNFKEQ. V dropped 1 base and J dropped 0; count of bases not matched to a gene: 2. This CDR3 region has 18 residues. CDR3 sequence: CASSQGLAGGLAKNIQYF. CDR3 nucleotide sequence: TGTGCCAGCAGCCAAGGACTAGCGGGAGGGCTAGCCAAAAACATTCAGTACTTC.

The chain joins TRBV15 to TRBJ2-2; D might be TRBD1 (6 bases). The V end was cut by 4 bases, the J end by 2 bases, with 11 bases between. The CDR3 contains 15 residues. The germline V gene has CDR1 LNHNV and CDR2 YYDKDF (reference sequence). Here the CDR3 reads CATSIKGDNTGELFF. DNA of the CDR3: TGTGCCACCAGCATCAAGGGGGATAACACCGGGGAGCTGTTTTTT.

The chain is built from TRBV4-3 and TRBJ2-7; D is unresolved. The CDR3 has 16 amino acids. V was shortened by 0 bases and J by 2 bases, with 14 bases between the two germline ends. Per germline, CDR1 LGHNA and CDR2 YSLEER. In DNA form, the CDR3 reads TGCGCCAGCAGCCAAGATTTCCCGGGTGAGGCCTACGAGCAGTACTTC. Residues: CASSQDFPGEAYEQYF.

The chain carries TRBV6-5 and TRBJ2-1, with 7 nucleotides matching TRBD2. This CDR3 has 15 amino acids. V dropped 6 bases and J dropped 4; count of bases not matched to a gene: 9. Per germline, CDR1 MNHEY and CDR2 SVGAGI. Written as DNA, the CDR3 is TGTGCCAGCAGACCCCTAGCGGAGGGGTACAATGAGCAGTTCTTC. It is translated as CASRPLAEGYNEQFF.

This chain uses TRBV5-1 with TRBJ1-1; D possibly corresponds to TRBD1 (5 bases). In germline, CDR1 is SGHRS, CDR2 YFSETQ. Trimming stripped 5 bases from V and 4 bases from J, with 15 bases between. This CDR3 contains 14 residues. CDR3 amino acids: CASRPDGGGTEAFF. CDR3 coding DNA: TGCGCCAGCAGACCCGACGGGGGGGGCACTGAAGCTTTCTTT.

CDR3 region: CASRALERTLAKNIQYF. The CDR3 DNA reads TGTGCCAGCAGAGCACTGGAGCGGACCCTAGCCAAAAACATTCAGTACTTC. V is TRBV6-6 and J is TRBJ2-4; D might be TRBD2 (5 bases). Deletions cut 6 bases from V and 0 bases from J, with 18 bases between. Germline CDR1 MNHNY, CDR2 SVGAGI (reference sequence). CDR3 length: 17 residues.

In DNA form, the CDR3 reads TGTGCCAGCAGTTACTTACAGAGTACTAATGAAAAACTGTTTTTT. This translates into CASSYLQSTNEKLFF. This rearrangement joins TRBV6-6 to TRBJ1-4; D uncertain. The CDR3 loop spans 15 amino acids. CDR1 is MNHNY and CDR2 is SVGAGI in the germline V gene (reference sequence). V lost 1 base and J lost 2, with 8 bases in between.

The chain has TRBV24-1 and TRBJ1-2; tentative D call: TRBD1 (6 bases). The CDR3 is 16 residues long. V dropped 0 bases and J dropped 4 bases, with 14 bases sitting between them. Per the germline V gene, CDR1 is KGHDR and CDR2 is SFDVKD. The CDR3 bases are TGTGCCACCAGTGATTTGCGACCATCAGGGGCCTATGGCTACACCTTC. It encodes CATSDLRPSGAYGYTF.

The table lists this clonotype with a few counts. The chain uses TRBV6-2 or TRBV6-3 and TRBJ2-7; a weak D match, TRBD2 (6 bases). The V end lost 8 bases, the J end lost 5 bases, and 16 bases lay between the germline ends. CDR1 and CDR2 (germline): MNHEY, SVGEGT. The CDR3 has 13 residues. CDR3 coding DNA: TGTGCCAGCCTCCGACCCGCTAGCGACGAGCAGTACTTC. It encodes CASLRPASDEQYF.

This clonotype was recorded a few times. The CDR3 region has the DNA TGTGCCAGCAGCCCACCCACGGGGGATTGGGAAGAAAAAGAGACCCAGTACTTC. Translation: CASSPPTGDWEEKETQYF. This sequence joins TRBV14 and TRBJ2-7; perhaps TRBD2 as D (6 bases). The assigned J gene may be wrong: the sequence end matches TRBJ2-5 better. This CDR3 is built from 18 residues. Germline V gene sequence: CDR1 SGHDN, CDR2 FVKESK.

The rearrangement joins TRBV10-3 to TRBJ1-2; D gene ambiguous. The germline gives CDR1 ENHRY, CDR2 SYGVKD. Trimming pared 0 bases from V and 7 bases from J, leaving 15 bases between. This CDR3 has 15 amino acids. The CDR3 nucleotides are TGTGCCATCAGTGAGTCAGGCCGTCTTGGAGTTGGCTACACCTTC. Translating it yields CAISESGRLGVGYTF.

This chain connects TRBV20-1 to TRBJ2-3, with D hard to call. V lost 6 bases and J lost 1, with 14 bases in between. This CDR3 spans 14 amino acids. Germline CDR1 DFQATT, CDR2 SNEGSKA (reference sequence). CDR3 bases: TGCAGTGCCATATCCGGTGGAGGCACAGATACGCAGTATTTT. It is translated as CSAISGGGTDTQYF.

This clonotype was seen a few times. J is TRBJ1-2 and V is TRBV6-5, with 7 nucleotides matching TRBD1. The trim removed 3 bases at V and 7 bases at J, leaving 5 bases unmatched. CDR3 length: 13 amino acids. Per germline, CDR1 MNHEY and CDR2 SVGAGI. CDR3: CASSYGTEFGYTF. The CDR3 DNA sequence: TGTGCCAGCAGTTATGGGACAGAGTTTGGCTACACCTTC.

This clonotype was detected only a few times. The rearrangement uses TRBV29-1 and TRBJ1-2; D unclear. Germline loops: CDR1 SQVTM, CDR2 ANQGSEA. V lost 0 bases to trimming and J lost 8 bases, with 16 bases between them. The CDR3 loop spans 14 amino acids. CDR3 protein: CSVEDIPLLGGYTF. CDR3 in DNA: TGCAGCGTTGAAGACATTCCCCTCCTCGGGGGCTACACCTTC.

CDR3 sequence: CSASGWSAGEGNTGELFF. The CDR3 DNA sequence: TGCAGTGCTAGTGGGTGGTCGGCGGGAGAGGGAAACACCGGGGAGCTGTTTTTT. The chain recombines TRBV20-1 with TRBJ2-2; 7 positions match TRBD2. V lost 3 bases and J lost 2; bases outside the gene matches: 15. The CDR3 has 18 residues. In germline, CDR1 is DFQATT, CDR2 SNEGSKA (reference sequence).

This clonotype was counted only a few times. The chain uses TRBV14 and TRBJ2-7; perhaps TRBD2 as D (6 bases). The CDR3 is 11 amino acids. Germline V CDR1 and CDR2: SGHDN, FVKESK. Trimming removed 4 bases at V and 8 bases at J, with 9 bases between. Here the CDR3 DNA reads TGTGCCAGCAGCCCCGGGGGAAAGCAGTACTTC. Translated: CASSPGGKQYF.

To note about this clonotype: A read error may account for a junction end that differs from germline. The rearrangement links TRBV5-1 to TRBJ2-1, with D perhaps matching TRBD2 (5 bases). The CDR3 spans 15 residues. Germline V lookup: CDR1 SGHRS, CDR2 YFSETQ. In nucleotides, the CDR3 is TGCGCCGGCACCTCCGGGGAGAGCTCCTGCAATGAGCAGTTCTTC. Translated, it gives CAGTSGESSCNEQFF.